The 2 T cell receptor beta chains below all came from one sample that was sequenced in a study of beta chain features in type 1 diabetes. cDNA synthesis used the whole RNA isolate, giving expressed TCRB sequences. Generated by immunoSEQ multiplex PCR, the TCRdb table keeps only in-frame clones and is missing some. The table lists about 110,000 clones, almost 40% of them singletons. Material: stem cell memory CD4+ T cells from blood. These receptors came from a woman in her late teens or twenties in good health.

This chain connects TRBV7-3 to TRBJ2-1, with 10 positions matching TRBD2. The CDR3 has 18 residues. CDR1 SGHTA and CDR2 FQGTGA come from the germline V gene. V shed 5 bases, J shed 0 bases, and the junction held 10 bases outside the gene matches. The CDR3 reads CASSAQAGGTDSYNEQFF. The CDR3 DNA follows: TGTGCCAGCAGCGCCCAAGCGGGAGGGACAGACTCCTACAATGAGCAGTTCTTC. Combining the CDR3 with reference TRBV7-3 and TRBJ2-1 gives the whole variable domain GAGVSQTPSNKVTEKGKYVELRCDPISGHTALYWYRQSLGQGPEFLIYFQGTGAADDSGLPNDRFFAVRPEGSVSTLKIQRTERGDSAVYLCASSAQAGGTDSYNEQFFGPGTRLTVL.

The chain uses TRBV4-2 and TRBJ2-1; 10 bases are shared with TRBD1. This CDR3 is 16 amino acids long. Germline CDR1 and CDR2: LGHNA and YNFKEQ. Trimming removed 3 bases from V and 7 bases from J; junction bases left unmatched: 9. The CDR3 DNA reads as TGTGCCAGCAGCCAGCACAGGACAGGGGGTCTAAATGAGCAGTTCTTC. Amino acid sequence: CASSQHRTGGLNEQFF.